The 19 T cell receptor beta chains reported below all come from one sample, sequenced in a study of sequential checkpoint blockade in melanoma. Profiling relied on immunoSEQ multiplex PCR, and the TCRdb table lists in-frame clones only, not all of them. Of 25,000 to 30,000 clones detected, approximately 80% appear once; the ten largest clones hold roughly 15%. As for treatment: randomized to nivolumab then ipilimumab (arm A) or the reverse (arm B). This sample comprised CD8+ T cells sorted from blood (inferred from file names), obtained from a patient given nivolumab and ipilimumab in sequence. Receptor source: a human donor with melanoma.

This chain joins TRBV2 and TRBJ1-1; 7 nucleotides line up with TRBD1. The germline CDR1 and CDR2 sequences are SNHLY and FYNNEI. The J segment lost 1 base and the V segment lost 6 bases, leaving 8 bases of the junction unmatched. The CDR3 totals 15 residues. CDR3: CASRENRGWNTEAFF. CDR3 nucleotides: TGTGCCAGCAGGGAAAACAGGGGATGGAACACTGAAGCTTTCTTT.

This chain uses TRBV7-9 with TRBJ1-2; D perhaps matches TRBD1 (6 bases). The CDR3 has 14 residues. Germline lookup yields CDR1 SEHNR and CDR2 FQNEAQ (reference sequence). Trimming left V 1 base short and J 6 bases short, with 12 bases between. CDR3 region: CASSLGTGPNGYTF. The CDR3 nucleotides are TGTGCCAGCAGCTTAGGAACAGGGCCCAATGGCTACACCTTC.

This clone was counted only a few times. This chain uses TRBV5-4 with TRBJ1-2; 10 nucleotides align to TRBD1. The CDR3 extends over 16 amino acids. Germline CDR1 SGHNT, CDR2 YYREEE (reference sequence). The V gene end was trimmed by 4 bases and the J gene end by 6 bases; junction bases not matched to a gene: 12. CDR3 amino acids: CASSRSLDRGLDGYTF. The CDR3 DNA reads TGTGCCAGCAGCCGATCGTTGGACAGGGGGTTGGATGGCTACACCTTC. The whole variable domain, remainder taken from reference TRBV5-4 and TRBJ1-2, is ETGVTQSPTHLIKTRGQQVTLRCSSQSGHNTVSWYQQALGQGPQFIFQYYREEENGRGNFPPRFSGLQFPNYSSELNVNALELDDSALYLCASSRSLDRGLDGYTFGSGTRLTVV.

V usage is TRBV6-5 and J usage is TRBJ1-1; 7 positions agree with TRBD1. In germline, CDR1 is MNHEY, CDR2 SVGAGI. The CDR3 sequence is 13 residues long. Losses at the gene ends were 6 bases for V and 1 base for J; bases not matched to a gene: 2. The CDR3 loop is CASSRTGNTEAFF. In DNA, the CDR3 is TGTGCCAGCAGCCGGACAGGGAACACTGAAGCTTTCTTT.

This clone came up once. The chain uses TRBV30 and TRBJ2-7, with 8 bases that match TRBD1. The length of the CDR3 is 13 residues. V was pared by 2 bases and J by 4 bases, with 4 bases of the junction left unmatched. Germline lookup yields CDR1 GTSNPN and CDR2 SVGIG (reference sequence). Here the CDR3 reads CAWSTGGSYEQYF. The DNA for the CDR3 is TGTGCCTGGAGTACAGGGGGGAGTTACGAGCAGTACTTC. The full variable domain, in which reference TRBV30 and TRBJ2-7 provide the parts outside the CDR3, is SQTIHQWPATLVQPVGSPLSLECTVEGTSNPNLYWYRQAAGRGLQLLFYSVGIGQISSEVPQNLSASRPQDRQFILSSKKLLLSDSGFYLCAWSTGGSYEQYFGPGTRLTVT.

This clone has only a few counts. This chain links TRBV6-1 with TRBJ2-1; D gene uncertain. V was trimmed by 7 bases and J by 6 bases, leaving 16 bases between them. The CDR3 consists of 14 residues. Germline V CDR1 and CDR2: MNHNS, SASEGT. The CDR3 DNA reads TGTGCCAGCACGGAGAACCCTTACCCCAATGAGCAGTTCTTC. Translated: CASTENPYPNEQFF.

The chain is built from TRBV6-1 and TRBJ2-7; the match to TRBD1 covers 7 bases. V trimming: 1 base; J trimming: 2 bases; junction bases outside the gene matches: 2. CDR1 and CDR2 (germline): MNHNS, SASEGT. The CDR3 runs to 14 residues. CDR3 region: CASSEEQGPYEQYF. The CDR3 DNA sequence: TGTGCCAGCAGTGAAGAACAGGGGCCCTACGAGCAGTACTTC.

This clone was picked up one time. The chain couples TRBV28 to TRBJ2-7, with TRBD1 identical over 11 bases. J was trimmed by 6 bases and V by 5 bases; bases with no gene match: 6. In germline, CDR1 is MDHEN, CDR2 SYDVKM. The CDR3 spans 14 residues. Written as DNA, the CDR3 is TGTGCCAGCAGTGCCCCGGGGACAGGGGGCGAGCAGTACTTC. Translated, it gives CASSAPGTGGEQYF.

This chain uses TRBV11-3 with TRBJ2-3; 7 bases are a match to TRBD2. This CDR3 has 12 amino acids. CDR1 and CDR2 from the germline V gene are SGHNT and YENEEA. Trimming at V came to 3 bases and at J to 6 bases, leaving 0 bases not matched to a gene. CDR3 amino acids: CASSLGGDTQYF. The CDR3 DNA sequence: TGTGCCAGCAGCTTGGGGGGGGATACGCAGTATTTT.

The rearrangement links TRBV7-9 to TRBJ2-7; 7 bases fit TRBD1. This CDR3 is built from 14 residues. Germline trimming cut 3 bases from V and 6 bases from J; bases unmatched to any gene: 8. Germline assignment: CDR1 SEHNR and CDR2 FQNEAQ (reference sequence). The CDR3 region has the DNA TGTGCCAGCAGCTTGGGACAGAGTCCCCTCGAGCAGTACTTC. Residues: CASSLGQSPLEQYF.

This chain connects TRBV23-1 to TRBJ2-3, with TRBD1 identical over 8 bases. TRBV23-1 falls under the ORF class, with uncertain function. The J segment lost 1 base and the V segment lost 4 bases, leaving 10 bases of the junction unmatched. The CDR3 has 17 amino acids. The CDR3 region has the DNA TGCGCCAGCAGTCCCCGACAGGGGTGGCCTGGCACAGATACGCAGTATTTT. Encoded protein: CASSPRQGWPGTDTQYF.

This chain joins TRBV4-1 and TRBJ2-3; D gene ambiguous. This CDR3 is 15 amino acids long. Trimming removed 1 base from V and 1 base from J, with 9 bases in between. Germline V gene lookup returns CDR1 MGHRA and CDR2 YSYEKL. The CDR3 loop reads CASSQGPPGTDTQYF. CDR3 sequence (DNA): TGCGCCAGCAGCCAAGGGCCCCCAGGCACAGATACGCAGTATTTT.

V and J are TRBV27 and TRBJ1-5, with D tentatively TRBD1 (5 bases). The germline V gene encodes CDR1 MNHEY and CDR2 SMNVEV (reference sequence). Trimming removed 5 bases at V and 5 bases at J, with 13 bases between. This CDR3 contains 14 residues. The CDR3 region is CASSKTGGDQPQHF. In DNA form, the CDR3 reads TGTGCCAGCAGTAAAACGGGGGGGGATCAGCCCCAGCATTTT.

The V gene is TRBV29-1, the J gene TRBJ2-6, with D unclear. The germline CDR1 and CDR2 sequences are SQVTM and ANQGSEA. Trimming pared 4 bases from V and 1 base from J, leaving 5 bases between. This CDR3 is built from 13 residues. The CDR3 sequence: CSVVPSGANVLTF. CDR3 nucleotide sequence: TGCAGCGTTGTTCCGTCTGGGGCCAACGTCCTGACTTTC.

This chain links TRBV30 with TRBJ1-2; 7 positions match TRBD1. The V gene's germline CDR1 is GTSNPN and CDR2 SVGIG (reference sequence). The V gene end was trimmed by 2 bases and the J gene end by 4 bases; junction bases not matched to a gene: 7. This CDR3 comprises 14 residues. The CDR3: CAWSFTGAGYGYTF. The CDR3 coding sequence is TGTGCCTGGAGTTTCACAGGGGCAGGCTATGGCTACACCTTC.

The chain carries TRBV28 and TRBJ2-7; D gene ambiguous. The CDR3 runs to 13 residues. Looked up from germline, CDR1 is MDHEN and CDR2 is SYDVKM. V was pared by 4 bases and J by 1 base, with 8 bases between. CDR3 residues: CASSSFESYEQYF. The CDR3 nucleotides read TGTGCCAGCAGTTCCTTCGAGTCCTACGAGCAGTACTTC.

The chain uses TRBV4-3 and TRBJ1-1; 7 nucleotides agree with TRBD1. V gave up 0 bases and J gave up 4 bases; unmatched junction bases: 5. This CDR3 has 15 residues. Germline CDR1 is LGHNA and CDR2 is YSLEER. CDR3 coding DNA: TGCGCCAGCAGCCAAGATCAAGAGGGGGCCACTGAAGCTTTCTTT. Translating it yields CASSQDQEGATEAFF.

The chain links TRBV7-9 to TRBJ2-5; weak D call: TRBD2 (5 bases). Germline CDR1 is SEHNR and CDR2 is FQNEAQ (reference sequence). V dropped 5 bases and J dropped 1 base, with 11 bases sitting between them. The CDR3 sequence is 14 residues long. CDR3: CASSLRGTQETQYF. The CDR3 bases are TGTGCCAGCAGCCTCCGGGGAACCCAAGAGACCCAGTACTTC. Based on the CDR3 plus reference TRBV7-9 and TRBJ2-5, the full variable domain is DTGVSQNPRHKITKRGQNVTFRCDPISEHNRLYWYRQTLGQGPEFLTYFQNEAQLEKSRLLSDRFSAERPKGSFSTLEIQRTEQGDSAMYLCASSLRGTQETQYFGPGTRLLVL.

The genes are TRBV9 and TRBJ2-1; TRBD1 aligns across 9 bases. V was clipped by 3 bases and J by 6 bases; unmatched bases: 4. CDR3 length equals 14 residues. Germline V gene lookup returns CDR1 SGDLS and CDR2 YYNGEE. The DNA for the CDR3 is TGTGCCAGCAGCGGTTGGGACAGGGTCAATGAGCAGTTCTTC. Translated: CASSGWDRVNEQFF.